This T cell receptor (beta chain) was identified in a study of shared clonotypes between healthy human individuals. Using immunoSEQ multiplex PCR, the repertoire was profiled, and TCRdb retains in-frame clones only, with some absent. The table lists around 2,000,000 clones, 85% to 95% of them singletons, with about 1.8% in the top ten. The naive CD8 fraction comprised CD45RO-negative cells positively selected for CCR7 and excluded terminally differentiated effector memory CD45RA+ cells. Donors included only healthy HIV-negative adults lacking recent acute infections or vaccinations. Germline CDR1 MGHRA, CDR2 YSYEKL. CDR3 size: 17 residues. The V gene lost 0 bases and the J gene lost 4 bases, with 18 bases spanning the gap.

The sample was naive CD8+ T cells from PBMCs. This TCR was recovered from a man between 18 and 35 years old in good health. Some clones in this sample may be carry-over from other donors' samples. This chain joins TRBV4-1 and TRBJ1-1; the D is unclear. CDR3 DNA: TGCGCCAGCAGCCAAGAAGCCTTTTGGTCCGGGAGCACTGAAGCTTTCTTT. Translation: CASSQEAFWSGSTEAFF.